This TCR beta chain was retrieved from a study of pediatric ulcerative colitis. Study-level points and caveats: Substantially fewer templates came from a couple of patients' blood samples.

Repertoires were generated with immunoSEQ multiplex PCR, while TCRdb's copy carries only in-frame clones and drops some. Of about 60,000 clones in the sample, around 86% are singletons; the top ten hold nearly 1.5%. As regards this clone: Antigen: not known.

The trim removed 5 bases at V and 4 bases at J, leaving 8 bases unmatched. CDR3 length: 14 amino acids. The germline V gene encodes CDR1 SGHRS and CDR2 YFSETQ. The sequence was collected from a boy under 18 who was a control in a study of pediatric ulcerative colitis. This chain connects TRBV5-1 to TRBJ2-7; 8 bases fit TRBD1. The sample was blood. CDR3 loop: CASRVGGTGYEQYF. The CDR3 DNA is TGCGCCAGCAGGGTGGGTGGGACAGGTTACGAGCAGTACTTC.